This T cell receptor beta chain was found in a study of blood T cells in healthy people across ages. Germline V CDR1 and CDR2: MNHEY, SVGEGT. V shed 4 bases and J shed 2 bases, with 15 bases lying between them. The CDR3 totals 16 residues. Notes on the study in general: Estimated diversity that came from one million T cells was considered an underestimate.

For the second PCR, which ran for roughly 6 to 12 cycles, a sample-barcoded 5' primer and a J-beta primer mix were used. TCRdb used MiXCR to reprocess the 5' RACE reads, holding one entry per CDR3 protein. The data contain fewer than 1 million distinct CDR3 sequences, approximately 48% of them singletons. Turning to this clonotype: Its antigen remains unknown.

The donors, aged about 6 to 100, were healthy Caucasians from Russia. The J gene is TRBJ1-5, the V gene TRBV6-2 or TRBV6-3, with D possibly being TRBD1 (5 bases). The sequence derives from a man aged 55 to 70 in good health. Sequenced material: blood. The CDR3 loop reads CASSFGGALGNQPQHF. CDR3 DNA sequence: TGTGCCAGCAGTTTTGGCGGGGCGCTAGGCAATCAGCCCCAGCATTTT.